The clone carrying this T cell receptor (beta chain) was counted ten times or more. Its specificity is unknown. This entry belongs to a study of T cells after posttransplantation cyclophosphamide. Broader study findings: Skin or GI-infiltrating T cells shared few TRB sequences with blood.

The CDR3 totals 14 residues. V shed 4 bases and J shed 5 bases, with 13 bases lying between them. Germline-derived CDR1 and CDR2 are SGHNT and YENEEA. Method: immunoSEQ multiplex PCR; TCRdb's copy keeps in-frame clones and lacks some. The sample offers some 40,000 clones and no singletons, the top ten holding approximately 2.2%. The TCR originated in a man aged 40-50 years in good health, CMV-negative, and a related stem cell transplant donor. The sequenced material came from PBMCs. This sequence joins TRBV11-3 and TRBJ2-3; D uncertain. CDR3 residues: CASSSRRSQDTQYF. DNA for the CDR3: TGTGCCAGCAGCTCCCGCAGATCACAAGATACGCAGTATTTT.